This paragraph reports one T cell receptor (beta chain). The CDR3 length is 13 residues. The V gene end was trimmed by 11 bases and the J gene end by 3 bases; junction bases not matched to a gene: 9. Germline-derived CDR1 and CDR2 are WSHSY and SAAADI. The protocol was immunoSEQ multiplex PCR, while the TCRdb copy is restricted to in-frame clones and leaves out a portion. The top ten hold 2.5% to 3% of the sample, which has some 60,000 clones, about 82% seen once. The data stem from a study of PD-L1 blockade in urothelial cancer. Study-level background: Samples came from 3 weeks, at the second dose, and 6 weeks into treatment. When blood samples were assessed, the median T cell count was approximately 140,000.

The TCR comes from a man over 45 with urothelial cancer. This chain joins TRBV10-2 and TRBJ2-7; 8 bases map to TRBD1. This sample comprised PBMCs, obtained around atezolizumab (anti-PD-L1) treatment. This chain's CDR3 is CALQKTGVYEQYF. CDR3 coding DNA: TGCGCCTTACAAAAGACAGGGGTCTACGAGCAGTACTTC.